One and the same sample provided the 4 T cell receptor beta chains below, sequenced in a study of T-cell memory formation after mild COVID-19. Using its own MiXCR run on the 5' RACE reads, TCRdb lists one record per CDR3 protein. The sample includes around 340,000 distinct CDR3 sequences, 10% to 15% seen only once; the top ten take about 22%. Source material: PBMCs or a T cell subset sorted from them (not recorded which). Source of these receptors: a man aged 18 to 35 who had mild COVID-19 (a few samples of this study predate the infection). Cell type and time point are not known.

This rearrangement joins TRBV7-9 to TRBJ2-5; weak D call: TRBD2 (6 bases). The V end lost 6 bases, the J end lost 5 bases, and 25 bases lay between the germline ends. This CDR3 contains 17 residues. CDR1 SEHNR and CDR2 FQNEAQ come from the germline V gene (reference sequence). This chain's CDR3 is CASRIGELEEGWETQYF. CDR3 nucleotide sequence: TGTGCCAGCAGGATAGGGGAACTTGAGGAGGGCTGGGAGACCCAGTACTTC.

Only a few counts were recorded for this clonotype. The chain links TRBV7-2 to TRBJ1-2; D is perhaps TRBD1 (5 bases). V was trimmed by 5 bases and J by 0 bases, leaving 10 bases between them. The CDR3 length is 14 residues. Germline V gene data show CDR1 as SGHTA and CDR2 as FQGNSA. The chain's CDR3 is CASSATAANYGYTF. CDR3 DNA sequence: TGTGCCAGCAGCGCGACAGCAGCTAACTATGGCTACACCTTC.

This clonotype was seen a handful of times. The CDR3 region is CASSLGLAGPYEQYF. CDR3 in DNA: TGCGCCAGCAGCCTGGGTTTAGCGGGACCCTACGAGCAGTACTTC. The chain combines TRBV5-1 with TRBJ2-7; 8 bases map to TRBD2. From germline, CDR1 is SGHRS and CDR2 YFSETQ. The CDR3 contains 15 residues. Trimming removed 4 bases from V and 2 bases from J; junction bases left unmatched: 8. The entire variable domain, with the rest obtained from reference TRBV5-1 and TRBJ2-7, is as follows: KAGVTQTPRYLIKTRGQQVTLSCSPISGHRSVSWYQQTPGQGLQFLFEYFSETQRNKGNFPGRFSGRQFSNSRSEMNVSTLELGDSALYLCASSLGLAGPYEQYFGPGTRLTVT.

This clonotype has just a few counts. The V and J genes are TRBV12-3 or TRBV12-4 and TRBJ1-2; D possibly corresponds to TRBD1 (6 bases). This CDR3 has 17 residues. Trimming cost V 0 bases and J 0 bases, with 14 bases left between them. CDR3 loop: CASSLARMGQSNYGYTF. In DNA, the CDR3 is TGTGCCAGCAGTTTAGCGAGGATGGGACAATCTAACTATGGCTACACCTTC.